One sample yielded the 7 T cell receptor beta chains listed below, sequenced in a study of blood T cell repertoires in COVID-19 (dated by TCRdb to the early 2020s). Library generation was performed with the immunoSEQ multiplex PCR assay. The source is immuneACCESS, and TCRdb retained only in-frame sequences with V and J called. Part of the clones is not carried over; for the studies checked, unresolved V genes explain less than half of this, and the remainder is unexplained. The sample table holds about 260,000 clones, of which more than 75% were seen once. The ten largest account for roughly 1.6% of the sample. The material sequenced was peripheral blood. The source is a woman in her thirties or forties who had recovered from COVID-19.

This chain links TRBV4-1 with TRBJ1-1, with a tentative D call TRBD1 (5 bases). CDR3 length: 14 amino acids. The germline gives CDR1 MGHRA, CDR2 YSYEKL. Trimming shortened V by 6 bases and J by 1 base, and 12 bases separated the two germline ends. The CDR3 DNA reads as TGCGCCAGCAGGGTTTTCGGGGGGAACACTGAAGCTTTCTTT. Protein: CASRVFGGNTEAFF.

The V call is TRBV7-4, the J call TRBJ1-4; 7 bases are shared with TRBD1. Unmatched junction bases numbered 4, after V lost 0 bases and J lost 6 bases. The germline V gene encodes CDR1 SGHVT and CDR2 SQSDAQ. The CDR3 is 15 amino acids. The CDR3 DNA reads TGTGCCAGCAGCTTAGCGAGGGGGCCGGATGAAAAACTGTTTTTT. As protein: CASSLARGPDEKLFF.

The chain is built from TRBV24-1 and TRBJ2-1; TRBD1 is a possible D gene (5 bases). In germline, CDR1 is KGHDR, CDR2 SFDVKD. V shed 3 bases and J shed 8 bases, with 16 bases lying between them. The CDR3 loop spans 15 amino acids. The CDR3 coding sequence is TGTGCCACCAGTGATAGCCAGGGATCCACGGATGAGCAGTTCTTC. This encodes CATSDSQGSTDEQFF.

This clone was detected only once. The chain is built from TRBV2 and TRBJ1-1; D remains ambiguous. Trimming pared 2 bases from V and 7 bases from J, leaving 11 bases between. This CDR3 contains 13 residues. Per the germline V gene, CDR1 is SNHLY and CDR2 is FYNNEI. The CDR3: CASSEWSGVEAFF. Here the CDR3 DNA reads TGTGCCAGCAGTGAATGGAGCGGGGTTGAAGCTTTCTTT. Using reference TRBV2 and TRBJ1-1 for the parts outside the CDR3, the full variable domain is EPEVTQTPSHQVTQMGQEVILRCVPISNHLYFYWYRQILGQKVEFLVSFYNNEISEKSEIFDDQFSVERPDGSNFTLKIRSTKLEDSAMYFCASSEWSGVEAFFGQGTRLTVV.

The chain has TRBV10-3 and TRBJ1-5; 9 bases are a match to TRBD1. Trimming at V came to 7 bases and at J to 6 bases, leaving 7 bases not matched to a gene. Germline CDR1 ENHRY, CDR2 SYGVKD. This CDR3 comprises 14 residues. The CDR3 sequence: CAIKERQGGQPQHF. CDR3 coding DNA: TGTGCCATCAAGGAGCGACAGGGGGGTCAGCCCCAGCATTTT.

The chain links TRBV5-1 to TRBJ2-7; 10 bases align to TRBD2. The V segment lost 0 bases and the J segment 2 bases; nucleotides outside the gene matches: 2. CDR3 size: 15 residues. In germline, CDR1 is SGHRS, CDR2 YFSETQ. CDR3 residues: CASSLVAGGAYEQYF. The DNA of the CDR3 is TGCGCCAGCAGCTTGGTAGCGGGGGGTGCCTACGAGCAGTACTTC.

The V call is TRBV7-2, the J call TRBJ2-7; 11 nucleotides line up with TRBD2. CDR1 SGHTA and CDR2 FQGNSA come from the germline V gene. V lost 4 bases and J lost 10; bases outside the gene matches: 12. The CDR3 has 15 amino acids. The CDR3 is CASSSASGGPGEQYF. CDR3 in DNA: TGTGCCAGCAGCTCCGCTAGCGGGGGGCCGGGCGAACAGTACTTC. The full variable domain, rest sourced from reference TRBV7-2 and TRBJ2-7, is GAGVSQSPSNKVTEKGKDVELRCDPISGHTALYWYRQSLGQGLEFLIYFQGNSAPDKSGLPSDRFSAERTGGSVSTLTIQRTQQEDSAVYLCASSSASGGPGEQYFGPGTRLTVT.